The 22 T cell receptor beta chains reported below all come from one sample, sequenced in a study of T-cell reconstitution after alpha-beta-depleted transplantation in children. Unique molecular identifiers tagged the TCRbeta library. TCRdb re-called the PCR reads with MiXCR, one entry per CDR3 protein. Among some 640,000 distinct CDR3 sequences, 16% were seen once, and the ten largest hold approximately 1%. This specimen was PBMCs from the stem cell graft donor, taken from the stem cell graft. These TCRs come from a human donor who donated a stem cell graft to a child with acute myeloid leukemia.

This clonotype has ten or more counts. This rearrangement joins TRBV25-1 to TRBJ2-5, with D uncertain. Germline assignment: CDR1 MGHDK and CDR2 SYGVNS. CDR3 length: 15 residues. The ends were cut back, 1 base at V and 3 bases at J, with 12 bases in the middle. The CDR3 coding sequence is TGTGCCAGCAGTGAATGGCCCGCCCAAAAAGAGACCCAGTACTTC. It translates to CASSEWPAQKETQYF.

The V call is TRBV7-9, the J call TRBJ2-1; no clear D gene. The CDR3 loop spans 15 amino acids. CDR1 is SEHNR, CDR2 FQNEAQ, per germline (reference sequence). V was shortened by 4 bases and J by 0 bases, with 10 bases between the two germline ends. The DNA for the CDR3 is TGTGCCAGCAGCTCAGATCCAAGCTCCTACAATGAGCAGTTCTTC. This translates into CASSSDPSSYNEQFF.

In its sample, this clonotype was seen many times. V and J are TRBV5-5 and TRBJ2-1, with 7 bases lining up with TRBD1. V was pared by 4 bases and J by 2 bases, with 3 bases of the junction left unmatched. There are 14 residues in the CDR3. CDR1 and CDR2 from the germline V gene are SGHKS and YYEKEE (reference sequence). This CDR3 is CASSADRAYNEQFF. CDR3 DNA: TGTGCCAGCAGCGCCGACAGGGCCTACAATGAGCAGTTCTTC. Filled out from reference TRBV5-5 and TRBJ2-1, the complete variable domain reads DAGVTQSPTHLIKTRGQQVTLRCSPISGHKSVSWYQQVLGQGPQFIFQYYEKEERGRGNFPDRFSARQFPNYSSELNVNALLLGDSALYLCASSADRAYNEQFFGPGTRLTVL.

This clonotype was detected only a few times. CDR3 region: CASSITGEQFF. The DNA of the CDR3 is TGTGCCAGCAGCATAACCGGTGAGCAGTTCTTC. This chain connects TRBV7-2 to TRBJ2-1; no clear D. The length of the CDR3 is 11 residues. V lost 5 bases to trimming and J lost 9 bases, with 8 bases between them. The germline V gene has CDR1 SGHTA and CDR2 FQGNSA.

In its sample, this clonotype was seen many times. The CDR3 loop is CASSLAEVNEQFF. The DNA for the CDR3 is TGTGCCAGCAGTCTAGCGGAGGTCAATGAGCAGTTCTTC. The genes are TRBV7-9 and TRBJ2-1; TRBD2 matches at 7 bases. Looked up from germline, CDR1 is SEHNR and CDR2 is FQNEAQ (reference sequence). V lost 6 bases and J lost 6; bases outside the gene matches: 5. This CDR3 has 13 residues. The variable domain in full, with the rest retrieved from reference TRBV7-9 and TRBJ2-1, is DTGVSQNPRHKITKRGQNVTFRCDPISEHNRLYWYRQTLGQGPEFLTYFQNEAQLEKSRLLSDRFSAERPKGSFSTLEIQRTEQGDSAMYLCASSLAEVNEQFFGPGTRLTVL.

Many counts were recorded for this clonotype. V gene TRBV20-1 combines with J gene TRBJ1-2; D remains unclear. V was pared by 3 bases and J by 2 bases, with 10 bases between. This CDR3 has 13 residues. Germline values: CDR1 DFQATT, CDR2 SNEGSKA (reference sequence). CDR3 residues: CSASMSLNYGYTF. CDR3 nucleotides: TGCAGTGCTAGTATGTCACTAAACTATGGCTACACCTTC.

This chain joins TRBV30 and TRBJ2-2; D not resolved. V was shortened by 3 bases and J by 0 bases, with 8 bases between the two germline ends. The CDR3 extends over 14 amino acids. CDR1 is GTSNPN, CDR2 SVGIG, per germline (reference sequence). The CDR3 sequence: CAWSWSANTGELFF. The CDR3 nucleotides are TGTGCCTGGAGCTGGTCCGCGAACACCGGGGAGCTGTTTTTT.

This clonotype was seen ten or more times. This sequence joins TRBV27 and TRBJ2-7, with 7 bases aligning to TRBD1. Germline V gene data show CDR1 as MNHEY and CDR2 as SMNVEV (reference sequence). Trimming at V came to 10 bases and at J to 0 bases, leaving 6 bases not matched to a gene. The CDR3 spans 13 residues. The CDR3, as DNA: TGTGCCACCAGGGACAGCAACTCCTACGAGCAGTACGTC. It codes for CATRDSNSYEQYV.

Remarks on this clonotype: A junction boundary mismatches the germline segment, possibly from a read error. The genes are TRBV7-9 and TRBJ1-1, with 7 bases identical to TRBD1. CDR1 SEHNR and CDR2 FQNEAQ come from the germline V gene (reference sequence). CDR3 length: 16 residues. The CDR3 loop reads CASSLAGTAPNTDAFF. The CDR3 nucleotides are TGTGCCAGCAGCTTAGCGGGGACAGCCCCCAACACTGACGCTTTCTTT.

This clonotype was observed at least ten times. This sequence joins TRBV9 and TRBJ2-7; D uncertain. Trimming stripped 0 bases from V and 1 base from J, with 8 bases between. The V gene's germline CDR1 is SGDLS and CDR2 YYNGEE. This CDR3 is 14 amino acids long. In DNA form, the CDR3 reads TGTGCCAGCAGCGTAGGCCGGCAGTCCTACGAGCAGTACTTC. As protein: CASSVGRQSYEQYF.

This clonotype was observed a handful of times. The genes are TRBV28 and TRBJ2-7; the match to TRBD1 covers 9 bases. The V gene end was trimmed by 5 bases and the J gene end by 3 bases; junction bases not matched to a gene: 5. This CDR3 is 14 amino acids long. CDR1 MDHEN and CDR2 SYDVKM come from the germline V gene. This CDR3 reads CASSTPGQGYEQYV. CDR3 nucleotides: TGTGCCAGCAGTACTCCGGGACAGGGCTACGAGCAGTACGTC.

There are many counts of this clonotype. V gene TRBV25-1 combines with J gene TRBJ2-5; D call uncertain. The V gene lost 7 bases and the J gene lost 7 bases, with 10 bases spanning the gap. Per germline, CDR1 MGHDK and CDR2 SYGVNS. The CDR3 runs to 11 residues. CDR3 loop: CASISARTQYF. CDR3 sequence (DNA): TGTGCCAGCATCTCCGCAAGGACCCAGTACTTC.

Comments on this clonotype: A much larger clone differs by one base, so this may be a read error. J is TRBJ2-7 and V is TRBV20-1, with D tentatively TRBD1 (6 bases). Germline V gene data show CDR1 as DFQATT and CDR2 as SNEGSKA (reference sequence). The CDR3 runs 15 residues. The CDR3 DNA follows: TGCTGTGCCAAGGACACCGGGACAACGACCTACGAGCAGTACTTC. Translation: CCAKDTGTTTYEQYF.

The sample holds a few counts of this clonotype. This rearrangement joins TRBV7-8 to TRBJ2-1, with 8 bases lining up with TRBD2. The length of the CDR3 is 16 residues. Per germline, CDR1 SGHVS and CDR2 FQNEAQ. V shed 3 bases and J 6 bases; nucleotides not matched to a gene: 10. The CDR3 sequence: CASSFRGLVVGNEQFF. DNA for the CDR3: TGTGCCAGCAGCTTCCGGGGACTAGTGGTTGGCAATGAGCAGTTCTTC.

This sequence joins TRBV7-9 and TRBJ1-3; D is undetermined. The CDR3 covers 15 residues. Per germline, CDR1 SEHNR and CDR2 FQNEAQ (reference sequence). Trimming cost V 4 bases and J 6 bases, with 16 bases left between them. CDR3: CASSSSIREENTIYF. The CDR3 DNA sequence: TGTGCCAGCAGCTCATCTATCAGAGAGGAAAACACCATATATTTT.

Many counts were recorded for this clonotype. The V call is TRBV20-1, the J call TRBJ2-7, with D unclear. This CDR3 comprises 14 residues. Germline CDR1 is DFQATT and CDR2 is SNEGSKA (reference sequence). The V and J ends lost 0 bases and 0 bases respectively, with 9 bases between them. The chain's CDR3 is CSARDASFSYEQYF. The DNA of the CDR3 is TGCAGTGCTAGAGACGCATCTTTCTCCTACGAGCAGTACTTC.

Points on this clonotype: A much more abundant neighbour one base away suggests this may be a read error. The chain recombines TRBV27 with TRBJ2-7; D gene uncertain. This CDR3 has 16 amino acids. CDR1 and CDR2 (germline): MNHEY, SMNVEV (reference sequence). Here the CDR3 DNA reads TGTGCCAGCAGTGAGCATGATGTTCCCTCCTCCTACGAGCAGTGCTTC. It encodes CASSEHDVPSSYEQCF.

The CDR3 DNA reads TGTGCCACCAGCAGAGATAGACAGGGTGGCCAGCCCCAGCATTTT. This codes for CATSRDRQGGQPQHF. The rearrangement uses TRBV15 and TRBJ1-5; 7 bases agree with TRBD1. The junction had 6 bases not matched to a gene; V was cut back by 0 bases and J by 7 bases. CDR1 is LNHNV, CDR2 YYDKDF, per germline (reference sequence). The CDR3 covers 15 residues.

This clonotype was seen many times. The chain carries TRBV20-1 and TRBJ1-1; 7 nucleotides agree with TRBD1. Trimming cost V 0 bases and J 0 bases; bases outside gene matches: 7. Germline lookup yields CDR1 DFQATT and CDR2 SNEGSKA (reference sequence). The CDR3 is 16 amino acids. The CDR3 loop is CSAREGSGQMNTEAFF. The CDR3 DNA sequence: TGCAGTGCTAGAGAGGGATCGGGACAGATGAACACTGAAGCTTTCTTT.

This chain connects TRBV2 to TRBJ2-1, with 11 bases that match TRBD2. CDR3 length: 15 amino acids. J was trimmed by 7 bases and V by 7 bases; bases with no gene match: 9. Per the germline V gene, CDR1 is SNHLY and CDR2 is FYNNEI. DNA of the CDR3: TGTGCCAGCATCAGGGCTAGCGGGGGGATTAATGAGCAGTTCTTC. Its protein product is CASIRASGGINEQFF.

This clonotype has a count of ten or more. The chain joins TRBV20-1 to TRBJ2-3, with D perhaps matching TRBD1 (5 bases). CDR3 length: 14 amino acids. Germline V gene data show CDR1 as DFQATT and CDR2 as SNEGSKA (reference sequence). With 2 bases removed from V and 4 bases from J, the gap between germline ends came to 13 bases. The CDR3 sequence: CSARRGPGSDTQYF. The CDR3 nucleotides read TGCAGTGCTAGAAGGGGCCCCGGCTCAGATACGCAGTATTTT.

This clonotype was recorded many times. The V call is TRBV20-1, the J call TRBJ1-2; D remains unclear. This CDR3 spans 14 amino acids. CDR1 and CDR2 (germline): DFQATT, SNEGSKA (reference sequence). V dropped 0 bases and J dropped 5 bases, with 13 bases sitting between them. CDR3 loop: CSARDKEESYGYTF. The CDR3 coding sequence is TGCAGTGCTAGAGATAAGGAGGAGTCTTATGGCTACACCTTC.